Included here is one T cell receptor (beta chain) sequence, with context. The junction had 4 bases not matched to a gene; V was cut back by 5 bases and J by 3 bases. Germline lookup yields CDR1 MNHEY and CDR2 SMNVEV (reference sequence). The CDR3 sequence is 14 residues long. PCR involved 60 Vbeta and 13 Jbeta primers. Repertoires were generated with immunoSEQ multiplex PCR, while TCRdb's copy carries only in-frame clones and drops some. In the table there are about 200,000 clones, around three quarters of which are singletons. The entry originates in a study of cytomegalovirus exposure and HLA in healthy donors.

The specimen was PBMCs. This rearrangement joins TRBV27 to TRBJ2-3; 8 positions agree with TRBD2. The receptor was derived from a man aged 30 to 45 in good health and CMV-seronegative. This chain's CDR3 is CASSVSGMTDTQYF. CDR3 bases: TGTGCCAGCAGTGTTAGCGGGATGACAGATACGCAGTATTTT.